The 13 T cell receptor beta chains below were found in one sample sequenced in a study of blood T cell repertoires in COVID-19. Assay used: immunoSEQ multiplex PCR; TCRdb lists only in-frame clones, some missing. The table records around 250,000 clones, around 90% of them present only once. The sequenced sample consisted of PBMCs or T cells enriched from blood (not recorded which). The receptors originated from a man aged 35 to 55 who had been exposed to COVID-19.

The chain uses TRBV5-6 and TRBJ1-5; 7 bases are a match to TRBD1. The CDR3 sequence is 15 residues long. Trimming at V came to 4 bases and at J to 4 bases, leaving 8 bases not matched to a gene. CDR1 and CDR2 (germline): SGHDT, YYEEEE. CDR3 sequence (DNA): TGTGCCAGCAGCCCAGGGGACAGCCCGAATCAGCCCCAGCATTTT. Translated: CASSPGDSPNQPQHF.

In DNA form, the CDR3 reads TGTGCCAGCAGTAAAGAACGCCGGGGGACTACGCAGTATTTT. As protein: CASSKERRGTTQYF. The rearrangement joins TRBV11-2 to TRBJ2-3, with D tentatively TRBD2 (6 bases). This CDR3 contains 14 residues. Trimming left V 6 bases short and J 8 bases short, with 18 bases between. The germline V gene encodes CDR1 SGHAT and CDR2 FQNNGV.

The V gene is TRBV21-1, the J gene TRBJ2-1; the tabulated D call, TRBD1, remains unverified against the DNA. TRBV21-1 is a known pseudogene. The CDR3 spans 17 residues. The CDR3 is CASSKENGDRPNNEQFF. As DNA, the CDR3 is TGTGCCAGCAGCAAAGAGAATGGGGACAGGCCCAACAATGAGCAGTTCTTC.

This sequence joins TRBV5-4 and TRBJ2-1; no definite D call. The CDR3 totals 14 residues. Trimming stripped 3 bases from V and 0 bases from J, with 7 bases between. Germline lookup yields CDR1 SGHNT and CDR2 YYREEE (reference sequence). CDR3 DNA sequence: TGTGCCAGCAGCTATTCCTCCTCCTACAATGAGCAGTTCTTC. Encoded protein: CASSYSSSYNEQFF. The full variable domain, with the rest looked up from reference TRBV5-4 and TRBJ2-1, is ETGVTQSPTHLIKTRGQQVTLRCSSQSGHNTVSWYQQALGQGPQFIFQYYREEENGRGNFPPRFSGLQFPNYSSELNVNALELDDSALYLCASSYSSSYNEQFFGPGTRLTVL.

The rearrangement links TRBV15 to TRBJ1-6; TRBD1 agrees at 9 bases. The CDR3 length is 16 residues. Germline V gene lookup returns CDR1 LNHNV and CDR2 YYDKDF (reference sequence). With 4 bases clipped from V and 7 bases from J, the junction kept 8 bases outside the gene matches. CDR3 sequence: CATSTDRGFVNSPLHF. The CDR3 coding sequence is TGTGCCACCAGCACGGACAGGGGATTTGTAAATTCACCCCTCCACTTT.

CDR3 amino acids: CASSLVSRGDYEQYF. In DNA, the CDR3 is TGCGCCAGCAGCTTGGTGTCTCGGGGGGACTACGAGCAGTACTTC. This chain links TRBV5-1 with TRBJ2-7, with 7 bases identical to TRBD2. The ends lost 0 bases at V and 3 bases at J; junction bases unmatched: 6. CDR1 is SGHRS and CDR2 is YFSETQ in the germline V gene. This CDR3 comprises 15 residues.

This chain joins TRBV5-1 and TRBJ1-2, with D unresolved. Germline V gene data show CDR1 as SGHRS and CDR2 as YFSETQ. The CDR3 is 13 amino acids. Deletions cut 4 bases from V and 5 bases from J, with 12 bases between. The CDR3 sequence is CASSLESFYGYTF. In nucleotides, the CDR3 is TGCGCCAGCAGCCTCGAAAGCTTTTATGGCTACACCTTC.

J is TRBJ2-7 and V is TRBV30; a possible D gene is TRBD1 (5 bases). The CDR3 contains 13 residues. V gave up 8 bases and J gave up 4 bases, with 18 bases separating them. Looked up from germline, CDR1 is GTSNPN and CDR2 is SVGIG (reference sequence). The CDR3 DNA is TGTGCCGTAAATCGACAGATGGGATACGAGCAGTACTTC. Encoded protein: CAVNRQMGYEQYF.

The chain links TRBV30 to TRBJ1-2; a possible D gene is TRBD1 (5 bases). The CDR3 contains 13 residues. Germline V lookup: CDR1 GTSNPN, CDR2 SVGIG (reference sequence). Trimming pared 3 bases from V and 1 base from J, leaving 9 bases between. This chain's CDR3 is CAWRLDSNYGYTF. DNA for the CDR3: TGTGCCTGGAGGTTAGACAGTAACTATGGCTACACCTTC.

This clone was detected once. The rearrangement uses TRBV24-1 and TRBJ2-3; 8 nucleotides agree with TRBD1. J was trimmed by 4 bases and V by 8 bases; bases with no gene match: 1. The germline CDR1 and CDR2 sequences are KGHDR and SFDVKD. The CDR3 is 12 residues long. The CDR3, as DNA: TGTGCCACCACGGACAGGGCAGATACGCAGTATTTT. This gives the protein CATTDRADTQYF.

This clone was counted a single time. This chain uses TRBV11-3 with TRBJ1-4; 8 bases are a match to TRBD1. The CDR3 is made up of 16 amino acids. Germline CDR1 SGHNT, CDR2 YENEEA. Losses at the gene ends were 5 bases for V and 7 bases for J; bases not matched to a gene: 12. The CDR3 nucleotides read TGTGCCAGCAGCCGGCGACAGGGGACGCTCAGTGAAAAACTGTTTTTT. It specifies CASSRRQGTLSEKLFF.

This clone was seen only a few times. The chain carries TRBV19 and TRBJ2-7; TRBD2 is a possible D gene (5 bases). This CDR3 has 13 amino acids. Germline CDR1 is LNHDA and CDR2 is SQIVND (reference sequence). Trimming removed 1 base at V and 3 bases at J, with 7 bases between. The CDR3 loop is CASSIGGLYEQYF. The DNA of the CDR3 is TGTGCCAGTAGTATAGGCGGACTCTACGAGCAGTACTTC. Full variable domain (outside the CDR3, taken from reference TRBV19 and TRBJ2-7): DGGITQSPKYLFRKEGQNVTLSCEQNLNHDAMYWYRQDPGQGLRLIYYSQIVNDFQKGDIAEGYSVSREKKESFPLTVTSAQKNPTAFYLCASSIGGLYEQYFGPGTRLTVT.

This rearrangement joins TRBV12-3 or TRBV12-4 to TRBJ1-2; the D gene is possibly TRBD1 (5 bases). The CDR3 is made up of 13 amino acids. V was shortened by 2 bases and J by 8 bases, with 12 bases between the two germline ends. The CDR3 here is CASSLSRVSGYTF. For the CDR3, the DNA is TGTGCCAGCAGTTTAAGCAGGGTATCCGGCTACACCTTC.